This record looks at one TCR beta chain sequence and its context. Sequencing was performed with immunoSEQ multiplex PCR; in TCRdb, only in-frame clones are kept and a portion is missing. The sample has about 51,000 clones, roughly 84% seen once. These data belong to a study of OX40 agonist ivuxolimab in advanced cancers. CDR1 and CDR2 (germline): MNHNS, SASEGT. The CDR3 covers 16 residues. V lost 4 bases, J lost 0 bases, and 13 bases lay in between. Sequenced material: CD4+ or CD8+ T cells sorted from blood, taken in a trial of the OX40 agonist ivuxolimab. This sequence originates from an adult with an advanced solid tumor such as melanoma, head and neck, liver or kidney cancer. The chain couples TRBV6-1 to TRBJ1-3; D unresolved. The CDR3 is CASSGRQMHSGNTIYF. CDR3 sequence (DNA): TGTGCCAGCAGTGGACGGCAGATGCACTCTGGAAACACCATATATTTT.